A selection of T cell receptor beta chains follows, all from one sample in a study of T cell changes during pregnancy in multiple sclerosis. The repertoire was sequenced with immunoSEQ multiplex PCR; TCRdb's copy has only in-frame clones and lacks some. The profile shows some 30,000 clones, 80% to 90% of them singletons. Source: CD8+ T cells from peripheral blood mononuclear cells, taken in the second trimester of pregnancy. The receptor set was obtained from a female donor with multiple sclerosis, enrolled in a pregnancy study. Both conserved end residues are part of each CDR3. D genes are given only for firm matches. Size values are once, few and many counts, or a class for expanded clones, and some rows have none.

length,size,D,V,J,DNA,CDR3
13,NA,NA,TRBV30,TRBJ2-3,TGTGCCCAGCACGGGGGAGTTGGAGATACGCAGTATTTT,CAQHGGVGDTQYF
14,NA,NA,TRBV7-3,TRBJ1-1,TGTGCCAGCAGCGCCGGCTACCGGGGAACTGAAGCTTTCTTT,CASSAGYRGTEAFF
15,NA,TRBD1,TRBV16,TRBJ2-1,TGTGCCAGCAGCCAATCCGGGACAGGATACAATGAGCAGTTCTTC,CASSQSGTGYNEQFF
15,NA,NA,TRBV15,TRBJ2-2,TGTGCCACCGCGTCGGAGGGTAGGGACACCGGGGAGCTGTTTTTT,CATASEGRDTGELFF
14,NA,NA,TRBV19,TRBJ1-2,TGTGCCAGTAATAAGGGGGAAGTCTTTGATGGCTACACCTTC,CASNKGEVFDGYTF
15,NA,TRBD1,TRBV4-3,TRBJ2-3,TGCGCCAGCAGCCTCCGGGACAGATCCACAGATACGCAGTATTTT,CASSLRDRSTDTQYF
14,NA,TRBD2,TRBV28,TRBJ2-7,TGTGCCAGCGGGGGACTAGCGGGAGGCGGCGAGCAGTACTTC,CASGGLAGGGEQYF
14,NA,NA,TRBV11-1,TRBJ2-7,TGTGCCAGCAGCCTTGCGCACAGCTCCTACGAGCAGTACTTC,CASSLAHSSYEQYF
14,NA,TRBD2,TRBV6-1,TRBJ2-7,TGTGCCGCTAAGGAAGTAGCGGGAGCCTACGAGCAGTACTTC,CAAKEVAGAYEQYF
14,NA,NA,TRBV27,TRBJ2-5,TGTGCCAGCAGTTTTGATGCGAGCCTTGAGACCCAGTACTTC,CASSFDASLETQYF
13,NA,TRBD1,TRBV7-9,TRBJ1-1,TGTGCCAGCAGCCCCCGGGACAGGAATGAAGCTTTCTTT,CASSPRDRNEAFF
15,NA,NA,TRBV5-6,TRBJ2-5,TGTGCCAGCAGCTTGGCCGACAGTCTCCAAGAGACCCAGTACTTC,CASSLADSLQETQYF
14,NA,NA,TRBV19,TRBJ1-6,TGTGCCACCTCCGGACAGCCGGGGGGTTCACCCCTCCACTTT,CATSGQPGGSPLHF
13,NA,TRBD1,TRBV9,TRBJ1-2,TGTGCCAGCAGCGGAGGGGGCTTTGATGGCTACACCTTC,CASSGGGFDGYTF
14,NA,NA,TRBV6-1,TRBJ2-3,TGTGCCAGCAGTAAGAAGACAGAAGCAGATACGCAGTATTTT,CASSKKTEADTQYF
19,NA,TRBD1,TRBV28,TRBJ2-6,TGTGCCAGCAGTTTTTATGGGACAGGAGCGCCCTCTGGGGCCAACGTCCTGACTTTC,CASSFYGTGAPSGANVLTF
15,NA,TRBD2,TRBV5-8,TRBJ2-2,TGTGCCAGCAGCCTAGGGACTAGCTGGACCGGGGAGCTGTTTTTT,CASSLGTSWTGELFF
12,NA,NA,TRBV15,TRBJ2-1,TGTGCCGCGGGACAGAGAAACAATGAGCAGTTCTTC,CAAGQRNNEQFF
18,NA,TRBD1,TRBV7-4,TRBJ1-5,TGTGCCAGCAGCTTAGTGGGACAGGGCCTGTATAGCAATCAGCCCCAGCATTTT,CASSLVGQGLYSNQPQHF
17,few,NA,TRBV21-1,TRBJ2-1,TGTGCCAGCAGCACCAACTCGACAGGGGCTCTGTTGGATGAGCAGTTCTTC,CASSTNSTGALLDEQFF
15,NA,TRBD2,TRBV27,TRBJ2-7,TGTGCCAGCAGTATGACTAGCGGGAGCTCCTACGAGCAGTACTTC,CASSMTSGSSYEQYF
17,NA,TRBD2,TRBV9,TRBJ2-1,TGTGCCAGCGCAAAGACTAGCGGAGGTTTCAAGGGAAATGAGCAGTTCTTC,CASAKTSGGFKGNEQFF
13,once,NA,TRBV5-4,TRBJ2-7,TGTGCCAGCAGCTTGTGGGGGGTCTACGAGCAGTACTTC,CASSLWGVYEQYF
12,NA,NA,TRBV13,TRBJ1-4,TGTGCCAGCAGCTTCTGGGGGCAGGAACTGTTTTTT,CASSFWGQELFF
15,NA,TRBD1,TRBV6-4,TRBJ1-3,TGTGCCAGCAGTGACTTACCGGGACAGGGGAACACCATATATTTT,CASSDLPGQGNTIYF
15,NA,NA,TRBV27,TRBJ2-7,TGTGCCAGCAGCCCACGGCTAGGCCCTACAGGCGAGCAGTACTTC,CASSPRLGPTGEQYF
14,NA,NA,TRBV15,TRBJ2-5,TGTGCCACCAGCGGGCCGGTAAACCAAGAGACCCAGTACTTC,CATSGPVNQETQYF
16,few,TRBD2,TRBV4-3,TRBJ2-3,TGCGCCAGCAGCCAAGAACTAGCGGGGGGGCCAGATACGCAGTATTTT,CASSQELAGGPDTQYF
15,once,NA,TRBV28,TRBJ2-7,TGTGCCAGCAGTTTCTCACCGGGACAAGGAGACGAGCAGTACTTC,CASSFSPGQGDEQYF
16,NA,NA,TRBV19,TRBJ1-5,TGTGCCAGTAATCCCAGGCGCGTCTATAGCAATCAGCCCCAGCATTTT,CASNPRRVYSNQPQHF
19,few,TRBD2,TRBV10-3,TRBJ2-7,TGTGCCATCAGTGGGGGAGGGCCAACTAGCGGGACCATCTCCTACGAGCAGTACTTC,CAISGGGPTSGTISYEQYF
17,NA,TRBD1,TRBV6-1,TRBJ1-1,TGTGCCAGCAGTGAAGACGGGACAGGGGGCGTCAACACTGAAGCTTTCTTT,CASSEDGTGGVNTEAFF
16,NA,TRBD2,TRBV18,TRBJ2-1,TGTGCCAGCTCAGGACGCACTAGCGGGAGCTTTTATGAGCAGTTCTTC,CASSGRTSGSFYEQFF
11,NA,NA,TRBV28,TRBJ1-4,TGTGCCAGCAGTGCCCCCGGGAATCTGTTTTTT,CASSAPGNLFF
17,few,TRBD2,TRBV4-2,TRBJ2-5,TGTGCCAGCAGCCAAGGGTCCTCGGCTAGCGGACAAGAGACCCAGTACTTC,CASSQGSSASGQETQYF
14,few,NA,TRBV28,TRBJ1-6,TGTGCCAGCAGTTTGGGGACATCAAATTCACCCCTCCACTTT,CASSLGTSNSPLHF
14,NA,TRBD1,TRBV28,TRBJ1-4,TGTGCCATCACGAGACAGGGCCAGAATGAAAAACTGTTTTTT,CAITRQGQNEKLFF
14,NA,TRBD2,TRBV7-3,TRBJ2-7,TGTGCCAGCAGCTCAACCGGGACTAGCGGCGAGCAGTATTTC,CASSSTGTSGEQYF
13,NA,TRBD1,TRBV6-1,TRBJ2-3,TGTGCCAGCGGCAGGGGGTCCGCAGATACGCAGTATTTT,CASGRGSADTQYF
17,NA,NA,TRBV13,TRBJ1-1,TGTGCCAGCAGCTTAGAGGGCAGGGGAACGCCGAACACTGAAGCTTTCTTT,CASSLEGRGTPNTEAFF
13,NA,TRBD1,TRBV15,TRBJ1-1,TGTGCCACCAGCAGAACAGGGGTTGCTGAAGCTTTCTTT,CATSRTGVAEAFF
13,once,TRBD1,TRBV14,TRBJ2-7,TGTGCCAGCAGATCGGACAGGGAATACGAGCAGTACTTC,CASRSDREYEQYF
14,once,TRBD1,TRBV5-4,TRBJ1-1,TGTGCCAGCAGCCCCGGGGACAGGGTGACTGAAGCTTTCTTT,CASSPGDRVTEAFF
12,few,TRBD1,TRBV6-5,TRBJ1-1,TGTGCCAGCACTGGGACAGGTTATGAAGCTTTCTTT,CASTGTGYEAFF
12,NA,NA,TRBV27,TRBJ2-2,TGTGCCAGCAGTTTCGGCACCGGGGAGCTGTTTTTT,CASSFGTGELFF
18,NA,NA,TRBV7-6,TRBJ2-3,TGTGCCAGCAGCTTAGGAAGCGCTAGTCAACCCCCCACAGATACGCAGTATTTT,CASSLGSASQPPTDTQYF
16,medium-sized,TRBD2,TRBV14,TRBJ2-3,TGTGCCAGCAGCCAAGTTGCTAGCGGGGGTGCAGATACGCAGTATTTT,CASSQVASGGADTQYF
14,NA,NA,TRBV4-1,TRBJ1-2,TGCGCCAGCAGCCAAGATGGGGGCATCTATGGCTACACCTTC,CASSQDGGIYGYTF
15,NA,TRBD1,TRBV28,TRBJ1-5,TGTGCCAGCAGCCAAACGACAGGGTCGAATCAGCCCCAGCATTTT,CASSQTTGSNQPQHF
15,NA,NA,TRBV19,TRBJ1-4,TGTGCCAGTAGTATTACGGGGACATTTAATGAAAAACTGTTTTTT,CASSITGTFNEKLFF
13,NA,TRBD2,TRBV30,TRBJ2-5,TGTGCCTGGAGTGTGGGACTAGGAGAGACCCAGTACTTC,CAWSVGLGETQYF
15,NA,TRBD2,TRBV4-1,TRBJ2-7,TGCGCCAGCAGCCAAGGGACTAGCGGGGCTTACGAGCAGTACTTC,CASSQGTSGAYEQYF
14,NA,TRBD2,TRBV27,TRBJ2-7,TGTGCCAGCAGTCCCCTAGCGGGAGAGCTCGAGCAGTACTTC,CASSPLAGELEQYF
15,NA,NA,TRBV11-2,TRBJ2-5,TGTGCCAGCAGCTTAGAGACTAGGGAGGTAGAGACCCAGTACTTC,CASSLETREVETQYF
14,NA,NA,TRBV7-9,TRBJ1-1,TGTGCCAGCAGCCCGAGGTGGATGAACACTGAAGCTTTCTTT,CASSPRWMNTEAFF
14,NA,NA,TRBV15,TRBJ1-1,TGTGCCACCAGCAGAGATTCCGGGAAATCTGAAGCTTTCTTT,CATSRDSGKSEAFF